The TCR beta chain under discussion was sequenced for a study of T cells in Graves' hyperthyroidism and ophthalmopathy (dated by TCRdb to about 2019). General notes on the study: Peripheral blood samples were taken at initial diagnosis, before any treatment was given. According to the paper, TCR Vbeta CDR3 sequencing was carried out on over 130 peripheral blood samples, which came from under 50 ophthalmopathy, 75 or so hyperthyroidism and roughly 17 progressor patients. The approximately 100 discovery patients were randomly split 7:3 into training and test sets. Prospective prediction of ophthalmopathy was tested in an independent validation cohort consisting of some 18 hyperthyroidism patients and 15 or so patients who later progressed to ophthalmopathy. In about 6 Graves' hyperthyroidism patients, the study also compared T-cell repertoires from thyroid tissue with T-cell repertoires from blood. Once sampling was done, hyperthyroidism patients were given methimazole at a starting dose of 30 mg daily, whereas ophthalmopathy patients were given high-dose intravenous methylprednisolone. A discovery cohort of approximately 97 patients, roughly 40 with Graves' ophthalmopathy and 57 with stable Graves' hyperthyroidism, was used to find distinguishing TCR V-J signatures.

Broad study findings and their caveats: In validation, the model predicted progression to ophthalmopathy a median of about 6 months before onset, with about 64% sensitivity and roughly 73% specificity. A model built on a 13 V-J signature distinguished ophthalmopathy from stable hyperthyroidism, reaching around 87% sensitivity and 81% to 83% specificity in cross-validation and 80%/75% in testing. Most expanded thyroid clonotypes (frequency above 0.001) were also detected in blood, suggesting blood repertoires may reflect thyroid immune responses. No statistical method was used to fix the sample size in advance, and group allocation was not hidden from the investigators.

Stable Graves' hyperthyroidism was defined as the absence of progression to ophthalmopathy over 18 months of follow-up. The hyperthyroidism patients were between 18 and 65 years old and newly diagnosed, with a disease duration of less than 2 months. Patients with uncontrolled infections, other autoimmune diseases, pregnancy or lactation were excluded. Diagnoses were based on clinical symptoms, serum thyroxine and TRAb, thyroid ultrasound and orbital computed tomography. PBMCs were separated from approximately 10 ml of fresh peripheral blood using Ficoll-Paque density gradient centrifugation. Trizol reagent was used to extract total RNA, and RNA quality was then checked on an Agilent 2100 Bioanalyzer. Worth noting for this clonotype: Which antigen it targets is not known. Nothing much larger sits one base from this clone, and base qualities are not available.

The TCR beta CDR3 regions were amplified from RNA transcripts. The first round of RT-PCR for the TCR CDR3 was performed with the HTBI primer set and the Qiagen OneStep RT-PCR kit. The libraries were constructed in a second round of multiplex PCR and then size-selected and purified. Sequencing of the libraries was done on an Illumina HiSeq2000 using paired-end 100 bp reads. In the original analysis: SOAPnuke was used to process the raw data, throwing out any read that contained adapters or uncalled bases, had a mean Phred below 15, or lacked an exact constant-primer or identifier match. COPE v1.2.5 was used to merge the high-quality paired reads, and each unique nucleotide sequence was defined as a clonotype. Clonotypes were aligned to IMGT TRBV, TRBD and TRBJ reference segments using MiTCR v1.1. Only V-J combinations with frequency above 0.0001, covering about 99% of repertoires, were analysed. The TCS score was defined as the ratio of F50 (clonal expansion) to E x V (chaos), calculated using BLOSUM62-based TCRdist between CDR3 peptides within each V-J. Welch's t-statistics and random forest reduced roughly 530 V-J features to 13, which were used in a naive Bayes classifier (R e1071). Starting from the raw public reads, TCRdb applied fastp trimming at Q25, assembled clones with MiXCR and retained in-frame beta chains. Rows merge per CDR3 protein into single entries with the most common DNA and genes. V and J calls and clone size were set by TCRdb, not the authors. The sample data list about 360,000 distinct CDR3 sequences, and approximately 19% of these were observed just once. The leading ten clones occupy 3.5% to 4% of the sample.

The TCR sequence derives from a young woman with Graves' hyperthyroidism. The sequencing sample was made of blood.

The CDR3 region reads CAISRGKGSYEQYF. The nucleotide sequence is given as TGTGCTATCAGCCGCGGAAAGGGGTCCTACGAGCAGTACTTC. The chain is made from TRBV6-1 and TRBJ2-7; TRBD1 is a possible D gene, resting on 5 matching bases. Including the terminal cysteine and phenylalanine, the CDR3 comprises 14 residues. Only the CDR3 portion is preserved as DNA: 42 bases, with reading frame beginning at the first base. Reading the germline V gene gives CDR1 MNHNS and CDR2 SASEGT.